The 10 T cell receptor beta chains given below trace back to one sample, sequenced in a study of blood T cell repertoires in COVID-19. Method: immunoSEQ multiplex PCR; TCRdb's copy keeps in-frame clones and lacks some. The sample carries roughly 330,000 clones, roughly nine tenths recorded once. The source material was PBMCs or T cells enriched from blood (not recorded which). Receptor source: a woman aged 30 to 39 who had recovered from COVID-19.

This chain links TRBV6-5 with TRBJ1-2; perhaps TRBD1 as D (5 bases). Germline V gene sequence: CDR1 MNHEY, CDR2 SVGAGI. The CDR3 has 15 amino acids. The V end lost 0 bases, the J end lost 5 bases, and 13 bases lay between the germline ends. CDR3 coding DNA: TGTGCCAGCAGTTACTCGAGCAGGGCCAGATATGGCTACACCTTC. Protein: CASSYSSRARYGYTF.

The chain employs TRBV30 and TRBJ1-2; no reliable D call. This CDR3 is 13 amino acids long. Looked up from germline, CDR1 is GTSNPN and CDR2 is SVGIG (reference sequence). Trimming pared 2 bases from V and 11 bases from J, leaving 18 bases between. CDR3 sequence: CAWSNSGASGYTF. For the CDR3, the DNA is TGTGCCTGGAGTAACTCGGGTGCCTCGGGTTACACCTTC.

The V call is TRBV6-5, the J call TRBJ1-1, with unresolved D. Trimming stripped 6 bases from V and 11 bases from J, with 13 bases between. Germline V gives CDR1 MNHEY, CDR2 SVGAGI. This CDR3 comprises 11 residues. The CDR3 is CASRTMSPAFF. CDR3 bases: TGTGCCAGCAGGACAATGAGTCCCGCTTTCTTT.

This clone was seen just once. The V gene is TRBV9, the J gene TRBJ1-1; TRBD1 matches at 8 bases. The germline V gene has CDR1 SGDLS and CDR2 YYNGEE. V was clipped by 0 bases and J by 5 bases; unmatched bases: 12. The CDR3 runs to 17 residues. The CDR3 loop is CASSVGTGLGDGTEAFF. The CDR3 coding sequence is TGTGCCAGCAGCGTAGGGACAGGGTTAGGGGATGGGACTGAAGCTTTCTTT.

This sequence joins TRBV7-9 and TRBJ1-1; D unclear. Germline CDR1 reads SEHNR; CDR2 reads FQNEAQ (reference sequence). V was clipped by 5 bases and J by 1 base, with 5 bases between them. The CDR3 consists of 12 residues. The CDR3 reads CASSIQNTEAFF. CDR3 sequence (DNA): TGTGCCAGCAGCATACAGAACACTGAAGCTTTCTTT.

This chain uses TRBV3-1 (or the pseudogene TRBV3-2) with TRBJ1-1, with 12 bases that match TRBD1. This CDR3 contains 19 residues. CDR1 LGHDT and CDR2 YNNKEL come from the germline V gene (reference sequence). With 2 bases clipped from V and 6 bases from J, the junction kept 16 bases outside the gene matches. The CDR3 DNA follows: TGTGCCAGCAGCCAATTTACCGGGACAGGGGGCTTTTTCGGCCCTGAAGCTTTCTTT. Translated: CASSQFTGTGGFFGPEAFF.

The J gene is TRBJ1-4, the V gene TRBV9; D gene unclear. Deletions cut 0 bases from V and 2 bases from J, with 11 bases between. This CDR3 is built from 16 residues. Per germline, CDR1 SGDLS and CDR2 YYNGEE. The CDR3, as DNA: TGTGCCAGCAGCGTAGTTTACAGACCGACTAATGAAAAACTGTTTTTT. This translates into CASSVVYRPTNEKLFF.

The chain has TRBV14 and TRBJ2-3, with 13 positions matching TRBD2. Germline values: CDR1 SGHDN, CDR2 FVKESK. This CDR3 is 15 amino acids long. V lost 5 bases to trimming and J lost 4 bases; unmatched junction nucleotides: 3. CDR3 sequence reads: CASSWTSGGPDTQYF. The CDR3 DNA reads as TGTGCCAGCAGCTGGACTAGCGGGGGACCAGATACGCAGTATTTT.

This clone showed up just once. V usage is TRBV11-2 and J usage is TRBJ1-2; TRBD1 agrees at 12 bases. CDR3 length: 15 residues. V dropped 5 bases and J dropped 5; count of bases not matched to a gene: 6. The germline gives CDR1 SGHAT, CDR2 FQNNGV. CDR3 in amino acids: CASSITGQGAYGYTF. The CDR3 coding sequence is TGTGCCAGCAGCATCACGGGACAGGGGGCTTATGGCTACACCTTC.

To note about this clone: Germline and junction disagree at one end, which may indicate a read error. The genes are TRBV2 and TRBJ2-7; D is tentatively TRBD1 or TRBD2 (6 bases each). This CDR3 spans 15 amino acids. From germline, CDR1 is SNHLY and CDR2 FYNNEI. The CDR3 spells CASTEGGRSKYEQYF. CDR3 DNA sequence: TGTGCCAGCACTGAAGGGGGGCGGTCTAAGTACGAGCAGTACTTC.